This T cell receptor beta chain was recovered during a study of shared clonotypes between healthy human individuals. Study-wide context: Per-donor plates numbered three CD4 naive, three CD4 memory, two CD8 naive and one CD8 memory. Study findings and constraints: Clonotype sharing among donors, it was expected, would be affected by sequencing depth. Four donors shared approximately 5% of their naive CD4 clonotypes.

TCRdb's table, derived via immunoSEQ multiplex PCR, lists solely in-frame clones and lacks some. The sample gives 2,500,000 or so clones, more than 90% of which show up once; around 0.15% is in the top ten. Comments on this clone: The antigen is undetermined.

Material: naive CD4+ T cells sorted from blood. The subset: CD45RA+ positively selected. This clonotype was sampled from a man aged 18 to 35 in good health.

As DNA, the CDR3 is TGTGCCAGTAGTATAGATGGCCCCCCGGCCCTCCACTTT. Translating it yields CASSIDGPPALHF. The chain combines TRBV19 with TRBJ1-6; D gene ambiguous. This CDR3 spans 13 amino acids. CDR1 and CDR2 from the germline V gene are LNHDA and SQIVND (reference sequence). Trimming left V 0 bases short and J 14 bases short, with 11 bases between.